The 19 T cell receptor beta chains presented below share a single source sample, sequenced in a study of cytomegalovirus exposure and HLA in healthy donors. PCR used 60 Vbeta primers and 13 Jbeta primers. Profiled with immunoSEQ multiplex PCR; TCRdb holds only in-frame clones, not every one. The data contain about 180,000 clones, 77% of them seen just once; the ten biggest clones take up 1.2% to 1.5%. The sequenced sample was PBMCs. Every receptor here comes from a woman aged 25 to 39 in good health and CMV-seropositive.

The chain recombines TRBV4-3 with TRBJ2-7; the match to TRBD1 covers 7 bases. Trimming removed 0 bases from V and 0 bases from J; junction bases left unmatched: 5. The CDR3 has 16 amino acids. Per germline, CDR1 LGHNA and CDR2 YSLEER. CDR3 region: CASSQDRGWSSYEQYF. CDR3 in DNA: TGCGCCAGCAGCCAAGACAGGGGGTGGAGCTCCTACGAGCAGTACTTC.

V and J are TRBV4-2 and TRBJ2-7, with TRBD2 matching 10 bases. Per germline, CDR1 LGHNA and CDR2 YNFKEQ. The CDR3 has 16 residues. Trimming cost V 3 bases and J 2 bases; bases outside gene matches: 7. The CDR3 bases are TGTGCCAGCAGCCACGCTACTAGCGGGGACGCCTACGAGCAGTACTTC. This codes for CASSHATSGDAYEQYF.

The chain combines TRBV18 with TRBJ1-1; 7 bases line up with TRBD1. The germline V gene encodes CDR1 KGHSH and CDR2 LQKENI. This CDR3 has 14 amino acids. The junction had 4 bases not matched to a gene; V was cut back by 6 bases and J by 0 bases. The DNA of the CDR3 is TGTGCCAGCTCCCTCGGACAGGTGAACACTGAAGCTTTCTTT. Residues: CASSLGQVNTEAFF.

There are a few counts of this clone. V gene TRBV11-3 combines with J gene TRBJ2-3; 7 nucleotides agree with TRBD2. The CDR3 sequence is 15 residues long. J lost 2 bases, V lost 2 bases, and 4 bases had no gene match. The germline V gene encodes CDR1 SGHNT and CDR2 YENEEA. Written as DNA, the CDR3 is TGTGCCAGCAGCTTAAACCTAGCGGACACAGATACGCAGTATTTT. Translation: CASSLNLADTDTQYF.

The chain is built from TRBV5-1 and TRBJ1-2, with 10 bases lining up with TRBD1. The CDR3 sequence is 17 residues long. Germline V gene sequence: CDR1 SGHRS, CDR2 YFSETQ. V dropped 4 bases and J dropped 3; count of bases not matched to a gene: 12. The CDR3 spells CASSDRDRGGDYYGYTF. As DNA, the CDR3 is TGCGCCAGCAGCGATCGGGACAGGGGAGGGGATTACTATGGCTACACCTTC.

V usage is TRBV5-4 and J usage is TRBJ1-5, with 8 nucleotides matching TRBD1. Germline assignment: CDR1 SGHNT and CDR2 YYREEE (reference sequence). The CDR3 runs to 14 residues. V shed 3 bases, J shed 5 bases, and the junction held 4 bases outside the gene matches. CDR3 DNA sequence: TGTGCCAGCAGCTCGGGACAGGATGATCAGCCCCAGCATTTT. Its protein product is CASSSGQDDQPQHF.

The gene calls are TRBV6-5 and TRBJ2-1, with 8 bases matching TRBD2. CDR3 size: 16 residues. Germline V lookup: CDR1 MNHEY, CDR2 SVGAGI. Losses at the gene ends were 4 bases for V and 1 base for J; bases not matched to a gene: 6. In DNA, the CDR3 is TGTGCCAGCAGTTGGGTGAGCGGGGGTTCCTACAATGAGCAGTTCTTC. This gives the protein CASSWVSGGSYNEQFF.

This clone was seen only once. The chain recombines TRBV4-2 with TRBJ2-1, with 14 nucleotides matching TRBD2. Germline V gene data show CDR1 as LGHNA and CDR2 as YNFKEQ. The CDR3 sequence is 16 residues long. The V segment lost 3 bases and the J segment 7 bases; nucleotides outside the gene matches: 5. The CDR3 spells CASSQEGTSGSNEQFF. CDR3 in DNA: TGTGCCAGCAGCCAGGAAGGGACTAGCGGGAGTAATGAGCAGTTCTTC.

The chain recombines TRBV6-5 with TRBJ2-5; D might be TRBD1 (6 bases). The V gene's germline CDR1 is MNHEY and CDR2 SVGAGI. Trimming stripped 0 bases from V and 4 bases from J, with 9 bases between. CDR3 size: 14 residues. DNA for the CDR3: TGTGCCAGCAGTTACTCGTCCAGGGGAGAGACCCAGTACTTC. Its protein product is CASSYSSRGETQYF.

The CDR3 sequence: CASTKGGQEVYEQYF. CDR3 coding DNA: TGTGCCAGCACCAAAGGAGGACAGGAGGTCTACGAGCAGTACTTC. The chain has TRBV6-5 and TRBJ2-7, with 7 bases lining up with TRBD1. Germline V gene data show CDR1 as MNHEY and CDR2 as SVGAGI. The CDR3 has 15 residues. The junction had 12 bases not matched to a gene; V was cut back by 7 bases and J by 3 bases.

The V gene is TRBV28, the J gene TRBJ2-5; 9 bases fit TRBD2. Looked up from germline, CDR1 is MDHEN and CDR2 is SYDVKM. The CDR3 is 16 amino acids. The V segment lost 5 bases and the J segment 2 bases; nucleotides outside the gene matches: 9. The CDR3 reads CASSETASGEQETQYF. The DNA of the CDR3 is TGTGCCAGCAGTGAAACGGCTAGCGGGGAACAAGAGACCCAGTACTTC. The variable domain in full, with the rest retrieved from reference TRBV28 and TRBJ2-5, is DVKVTQSSRYLVKRTGEKVFLECVQDMDHENMFWYRQDPGLGLRLIYFSYDVKMKEKGDIPEGYSVSREKKERFSLILESASTNQTSMYLCASSETASGEQETQYFGPGTRLLVL.

This clone is a singleton in its sample. The V call is TRBV13, the J call TRBJ1-1, with D possibly being TRBD1 (5 bases). Germline CDR1 reads PRHDT; CDR2 reads FYEKMQ (reference sequence). CDR3 length: 14 residues. V lost 2 bases to trimming and J lost 0 bases, with 7 bases between them. This chain's CDR3 is CASSLQGLNTEAFF. The CDR3 DNA reads as TGTGCCAGCAGCTTACAGGGCTTGAACACTGAAGCTTTCTTT.

The rearrangement uses TRBV2 and TRBJ2-7; D gene ambiguous. The CDR3 loop spans 14 amino acids. Germline CDR1 reads SNHLY; CDR2 reads FYNNEI. V was cut by 8 bases and J by 0 bases, with 14 bases left in between. CDR3 in amino acids: CASVFGQPSYEQYF. The CDR3 DNA follows: TGTGCCAGCGTATTTGGCCAACCCTCCTACGAGCAGTACTTC.

This clone was counted between two and nine times. The chain uses TRBV7-9 and TRBJ2-7; 7 bases are a match to TRBD2. Germline CDR1 SEHNR, CDR2 FQNEAQ (reference sequence). J lost 0 bases, V lost 5 bases, and 1 base had no gene match. The CDR3 contains 13 residues. In nucleotides, the CDR3 is TGTGCCAGCAGCAGGGACTACTCCTACGAGCAGTACTTC. This gives the protein CASSRDYSYEQYF.

There are a few counts of this clone. This rearrangement joins TRBV9 to TRBJ1-2; TRBD1 agrees at 8 bases. V shed 0 bases and J 4 bases; nucleotides not matched to a gene: 5. Germline V CDR1 and CDR2: SGDLS, YYNGEE. This CDR3 spans 15 amino acids. DNA of the CDR3: TGTGCCAGCAGCGTAGGACAGGGGCAAAGCTATGGCTACACCTTC. It specifies CASSVGQGQSYGYTF.

V gene TRBV9 combines with J gene TRBJ2-1, with D hard to call. Germline lookup yields CDR1 SGDLS and CDR2 YYNGEE. The CDR3 spans 15 residues. The V end was cut by 0 bases, the J end by 3 bases, with 10 bases between. The CDR3 loop is CASSVGASDYNEQFF. Here the CDR3 DNA reads TGTGCCAGCAGCGTAGGGGCATCTGACTACAATGAGCAGTTCTTC.

The chain links TRBV19 to TRBJ1-1; D perhaps matches TRBD1 (5 bases). Deletions cut 6 bases from V and 4 bases from J, with 12 bases between. Germline assignment: CDR1 LNHDA and CDR2 SQIVND (reference sequence). This CDR3 spans 13 amino acids. Here the CDR3 DNA reads TGTGCCAGTAGCCCCTGGGGGGGCACTGAAGCTTTCTTT. It codes for CASSPWGGTEAFF.

V is TRBV7-2 and J is TRBJ1-4; D perhaps matches TRBD1 (5 bases). Trimming stripped 5 bases from V and 8 bases from J, with 9 bases between. Germline values: CDR1 SGHTA, CDR2 FQGNSA. This CDR3 is built from 12 residues. The DNA for the CDR3 is TGTGCCAGCAGCCCCCAGGGAGAAAAACTGTTTTTT. This sequence encodes CASSPQGEKLFF.

The chain combines TRBV18 with TRBJ2-3, with TRBD1 as a possible D gene (6 bases). The CDR3 has 15 residues. The germline gives CDR1 KGHSH, CDR2 LQKENI. V lost 5 bases and J 2 bases, leaving 14 bases between the germline ends. The CDR3 nucleotides are TGTGCCAGCTCAGGTGGACAGAGCTACACAGATACGCAGTATTTT. This gives the protein CASSGGQSYTDTQYF.